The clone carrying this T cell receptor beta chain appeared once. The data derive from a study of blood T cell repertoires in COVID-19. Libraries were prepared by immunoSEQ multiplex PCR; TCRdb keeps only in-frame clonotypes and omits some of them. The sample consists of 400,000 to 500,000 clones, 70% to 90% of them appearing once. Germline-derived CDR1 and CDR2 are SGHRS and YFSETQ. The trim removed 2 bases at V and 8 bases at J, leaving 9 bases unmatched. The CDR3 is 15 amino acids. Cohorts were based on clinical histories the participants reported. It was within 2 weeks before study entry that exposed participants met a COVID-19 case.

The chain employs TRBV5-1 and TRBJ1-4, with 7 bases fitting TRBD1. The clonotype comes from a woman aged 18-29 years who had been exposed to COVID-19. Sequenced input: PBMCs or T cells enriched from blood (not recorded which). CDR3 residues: CASSLTMRGQEKLFF. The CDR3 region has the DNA TGCGCCAGCAGCTTAACTATGAGGGGGCAAGAAAAACTGTTTTTT.